A selection of T cell receptor beta chains follows, all from one sample in a study of blood T cell repertoires in COVID-19. Sequenced by immunoSEQ multiplex PCR; TCRdb stores in-frame clones only, minus some. The table shows some 110,000 clones, with less than 90% occurring only once. What was sequenced was peripheral blood. The receptors originated from a man between 70 and 80 years old who had recovered from COVID-19. Both conserved end residues are part of each CDR3. Fields, in order: CDR3 protein, V gene, J gene.

CASSRAGVKDEQYF,TRBV4-2,TRBJ2-7
CASSLIGWGDYEQYF,TRBV5-8,TRBJ2-7
CASSELQGDQSPLHF,TRBV6-1,TRBJ1-6
CASRTGVRDREGYTF,TRBV5-1,TRBJ1-2
CASSLSAGGSYGYTF,TRBV5-5,TRBJ1-2
CASSLFNSYEQYF,TRBV27,TRBJ2-7
CASSQVTSGPNTGELFF,TRBV3-1/TRBV3-2,TRBJ2-2
CASSLWGVGEQFF,TRBV3-1/TRBV3-2,TRBJ2-1
CASSDPAGTPYNEQFF,TRBV2,TRBJ2-1
CAGGRTSLDEQFF,TRBV5-6,TRBJ2-1
CASSPTGGGIYGYTF,TRBV18,TRBJ1-2
CASSVTSANTDTQYF,TRBV28,TRBJ2-3
CASSRDSNSGNTIYF,TRBV11-3,TRBJ1-3
CASSRQGVYNEQFF,TRBV11-3,TRBJ2-1
CASSPRPGSYMNTEAFF,TRBV27,TRBJ1-1
CASRVRPLQGGEQYF,TRBV5-1,TRBJ2-7
CASSSLLDRVVSGANVLTF,TRBV11-2,TRBJ2-6
CASSSRLSSDTQYF,TRBV5-1,TRBJ2-3
CASSLLSGLAVSEQYF,TRBV19,TRBJ2-7
CASSLKAAGGTEAFF,TRBV28,TRBJ1-1
CASSTGTSGGETQYF,TRBV9,TRBJ2-5
CASSLGGSISYEQYF,TRBV5-1,TRBJ2-7
CASSPQTSGAGTQYF,TRBV7-6,TRBJ2-5
CSASQRYNEQFF,TRBV20-1,TRBJ2-1
CASSVRVGETQYF,TRBV9,TRBJ2-5
CASSFGHTDTQYF,TRBV11-3,TRBJ2-3
CASRLQGPNSPLHF,TRBV2,TRBJ1-6
CASQAARFTDTQYF,TRBV10-2,TRBJ2-3
CASSRPSPGDQSTEQYF,TRBV6-2/TRBV6-3,TRBJ2-7
CASSVGQGADLKLFF,TRBV9,TRBJ1-4
CASSEQRSGETQYF,TRBV5-1,TRBJ2-5
CAWSVLWTEAFF,TRBV30,TRBJ1-1
CASSYYQDYTYNEQFF,TRBV6-6,TRBJ2-1
CASKTTGVSNEKLFF,TRBV6-5,TRBJ1-4
CASSVGPAATYEQYF,TRBV9,TRBJ2-7
CASSPYLTGKETQYF,TRBV5-4,TRBJ2-5
CASGRDTGELFF,TRBV6-6,TRBJ2-2
CASSVQGADYNEQFF,TRBV11-2,TRBJ2-1
CASSAPTQGNTIYF,TRBV2,TRBJ1-3
CASSLRTGTDTQYF,TRBV11-2,TRBJ2-3
CASSFIPSDEQYF,TRBV5-1,TRBJ2-7
CASSQEGDSFYGYTF,TRBV4-1,TRBJ1-2
CASRGDSMTYEQYF,TRBV6-5,TRBJ2-7
CASSEGQGPPADTQYF,TRBV2,TRBJ2-3
CASSLDRGRAGELFF,TRBV5-6,TRBJ2-2